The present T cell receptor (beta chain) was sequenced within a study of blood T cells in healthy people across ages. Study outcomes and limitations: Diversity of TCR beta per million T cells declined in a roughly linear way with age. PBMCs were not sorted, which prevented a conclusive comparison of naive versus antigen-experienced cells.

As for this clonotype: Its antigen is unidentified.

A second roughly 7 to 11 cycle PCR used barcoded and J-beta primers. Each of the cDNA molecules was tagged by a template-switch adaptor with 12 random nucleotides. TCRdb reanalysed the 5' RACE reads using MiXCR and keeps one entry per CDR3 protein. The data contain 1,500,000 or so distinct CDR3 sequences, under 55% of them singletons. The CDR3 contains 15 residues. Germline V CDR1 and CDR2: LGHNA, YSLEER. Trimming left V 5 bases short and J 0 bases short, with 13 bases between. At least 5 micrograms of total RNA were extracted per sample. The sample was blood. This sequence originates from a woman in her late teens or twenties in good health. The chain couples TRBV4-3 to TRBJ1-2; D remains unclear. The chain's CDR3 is CASSSRTVTNYGYTF. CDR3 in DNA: TGCGCCAGCAGCTCACGGACGGTCACTAACTATGGCTACACCTTC.